One sample yielded the 15 T cell receptor beta chains listed below, sequenced in a study of blood T cell repertoires in COVID-19. TCRdb's table, derived via immunoSEQ multiplex PCR, lists solely in-frame clones and lacks some. The table shows over 120,000 clones, with approximately 89% occurring only once. Sample: peripheral blood. The receptors stem from a human donor in a cohort sampled during active COVID-19.

The chain links TRBV10-3 to TRBJ1-1, with 9 bases aligning to TRBD1. CDR3 length equals 16 residues. Per the germline V gene, CDR1 is ENHRY and CDR2 is SYGVKD. V was clipped by 0 bases and J by 7 bases; unmatched bases: 9. CDR3: CAISESIGQGPNEAFF. DNA of the CDR3: TGTGCCATCAGTGAGTCGATCGGACAGGGGCCCAATGAAGCTTTCTTT.

The rearrangement joins TRBV10-3 to TRBJ2-2; D is unclear. There are 11 residues in the CDR3. The V end was cut by 7 bases, the J end by 7 bases, with 7 bases between. In germline, CDR1 is ENHRY, CDR2 SYGVKD. CDR3 loop: CAITPGGELFF. The CDR3, as DNA: TGTGCCATCACTCCCGGCGGGGAGCTGTTTTTT.

This chain links TRBV19 with TRBJ1-1; no reliable D call. This CDR3 has 14 residues. The V end lost 3 bases, the J end lost 1 base, and 9 bases lay between the germline ends. CDR1 is LNHDA, CDR2 SQIVND, per germline (reference sequence). CDR3 region: CASSIILGNTEAFF. CDR3 sequence (DNA): TGTGCCAGTAGTATCATCCTCGGGAACACTGAAGCTTTCTTT.

The chain uses TRBV5-6 and TRBJ2-3, with D tentatively TRBD1 (7 bases). Germline CDR1 and CDR2: SGHDT and YYEEEE. This CDR3 has 14 residues. Trimming removed 4 bases at V and 1 base at J, with 10 bases between. The CDR3 region has the DNA TGTGCCAGCAGCCCCAGGGGGGGCACAGATACGCAGTATTTT. Its translation is CASSPRGGTDTQYF.

In this sample, this clone turned up once. The V gene is TRBV7-3, the J gene TRBJ2-3; 8 bases match TRBD2. V shed 6 bases, J shed 6 bases, and the junction held 8 bases outside the gene matches. Germline V gene data show CDR1 as SGHTA and CDR2 as FQGTGA. This CDR3 has 14 amino acids. The chain's CDR3 is CASRERGPPDTQYF. CDR3 nucleotides: TGTGCCAGCAGAGAGCGGGGGCCGCCGGATACGCAGTATTTT.

Remarks on this clone: The junction does not match germline at one end; this may be a read error. CDR3 loop: CASRLEQGFGYNEQFF. The CDR3, as DNA: TGTGCCAGCAGGTTAGAACAGGGGTTCGGATACAATGAGCAGTTCTTC. This chain uses TRBV11-2 with TRBJ2-1, with 7 nucleotides matching TRBD1. This CDR3 spans 16 amino acids. Germline lookup yields CDR1 SGHAT and CDR2 FQNNGV. Using reference TRBV11-2 and TRBJ2-1 for the parts outside the CDR3, the full variable domain is EAGVAQSPRYKIIEKRQSVAFWCNPISGHATLYWYQQILGQGPKLLIQFQNNGVVDDSQLPKDRFSAERLKGVDSTLKIQPAKLEDSAVYLCASRLEQGFGYNEQFFGPGTRLTVL.

This sequence joins TRBV11-2 and TRBJ1-4; TRBD1 aligns across 8 bases. The CDR3 loop spans 15 amino acids. V trimming: 6 bases; J trimming: 2 bases; junction bases outside the gene matches: 5. Germline V lookup: CDR1 SGHAT, CDR2 FQNNGV. CDR3 bases: TGTGCCAGCAGGCAAGCAGGGGGCACTAATGAAAAACTGTTTTTT. Protein product: CASRQAGGTNEKLFF.

V is TRBV3-1 (or the pseudogene TRBV3-2) and J is TRBJ2-3; 9 positions agree with TRBD1. CDR1 and CDR2 from the germline V gene are LGHDT and YNNKEL (reference sequence). The CDR3 sequence is 16 residues long. V dropped 4 bases and J dropped 7; count of bases not matched to a gene: 12. The CDR3 nucleotides read TGTGCCAGCAGCCTCCCGGGACAGGGCGCAGGCAATACGCAGTATTTT. As protein: CASSLPGQGAGNTQYF.

This CDR3 is CASKRTGGSTDTQYF. In nucleotides, the CDR3 is TGTGCCAGCAAGCGGACAGGGGGTAGCACAGATACGCAGTATTTT. V usage is TRBV4-2 and J usage is TRBJ2-3; TRBD1 matches 10 bases. CDR1 LGHNA and CDR2 YNFKEQ come from the germline V gene. The CDR3 length is 15 residues. J gave up 0 bases and V 7 bases, and 4 bases lay outside the gene matches.

The chain joins TRBV3-1 (or the pseudogene TRBV3-2) to TRBJ2-7; possibly TRBD2 for D (5 bases). The CDR3 runs to 14 residues. CDR1 is LGHDT and CDR2 is YNNKEL in the germline V gene (reference sequence). Trimming removed 0 bases at V and 3 bases at J, with 9 bases between. This chain's CDR3 is CASSQEEDFYEQYF. The CDR3 DNA is TGTGCCAGCAGCCAAGAAGAGGACTTCTACGAGCAGTACTTC.

The rearrangement joins TRBV6-5 to TRBJ2-1, with D perhaps TRBD2 (5 bases). There are 13 residues in the CDR3. Trimming left V 6 bases short and J 0 bases short, with 6 bases between. Per germline, CDR1 MNHEY and CDR2 SVGAGI. In DNA form, the CDR3 reads TGTGCCAGCAGGGACTTCTCCTACAATGAGCAGTTCTTC. This translates into CASRDFSYNEQFF.

The chain employs TRBV5-1 and TRBJ1-2; D not resolved. The V end lost 0 bases, the J end lost 8 bases, and 11 bases lay between the germline ends. The CDR3 totals 13 residues. Germline V CDR1 and CDR2: SGHRS, YFSETQ. This chain's CDR3 is CASSLGTDRGYTF. CDR3 nucleotide sequence: TGCGCCAGCAGCTTGGGGACTGACCGCGGCTACACCTTC.

This clone was detected only once. The CDR3 spells CASSTLPGTSGGALKDTQYF. The CDR3 DNA reads as TGCGCCAGCAGCACCCTACCCGGGACTAGCGGGGGGGCCTTAAAAGATACGCAGTATTTT. The chain employs TRBV4-1 and TRBJ2-3; 16 nucleotides line up with TRBD2. Germline V gene sequence: CDR1 MGHRA, CDR2 YSYEKL. Unmatched junction bases numbered 16, after V lost 5 bases and J lost 5 bases. The CDR3 runs to 20 residues.

This rearrangement joins TRBV10-3 to TRBJ1-2; 7 bases align to TRBD1. The CDR3 extends over 15 amino acids. Germline V gene lookup returns CDR1 ENHRY and CDR2 SYGVKD. V gave up 2 bases and J gave up 2 bases; unmatched junction bases: 5. The CDR3: CAISEGAGGNYGYTF. CDR3 bases: TGTGCCATCAGTGAGGGGGCAGGGGGGAACTATGGCTACACCTTC.

The gene calls are TRBV11-2 and TRBJ1-1; D remains ambiguous. Germline V lookup: CDR1 SGHAT, CDR2 FQNNGV. Trimming shortened V by 4 bases and J by 7 bases, and 16 bases separated the two germline ends. CDR3 size: 14 residues. The CDR3 here is CASSSITRRIEAFF. The CDR3 DNA reads TGTGCCAGCAGCTCAATTACTCGGAGGATTGAAGCTTTCTTT.